This entry lists 22 T cell receptor beta chains sequenced from one sample in a study of Graves' ophthalmopathy and Graves' hyperthyroidism. Scientists amplified the TCR beta CDR3 regions from RNA transcripts. First-round RT-PCR with HTBI primers preceded a second-round multiplex PCR. MiXCR was run by TCRdb on the multiplex PCR reads, yielding one entry per CDR3 protein. The table has over a million distinct CDR3 sequences, approximately 35% seen once; the top ten hold 11%. The sequencing sample was made of peripheral blood or thyroid tissue (not recorded which). The receptors here all came from an adult man with Graves' hyperthyroidism.

This clonotype was detected a few times. This chain uses TRBV7-2 with TRBJ2-2; D is possibly TRBD2 (5 bases). This CDR3 has 17 residues. The germline gives CDR1 SGHTA, CDR2 FQGNSA. Trimming shortened V by 6 bases and J by 4 bases, and 21 bases separated the two germline ends. CDR3 sequence (DNA): TGTGCCAGCAGAACCTCGGGGATCGGCGTTAGCACCGGGGAGCTGTTTTTT. It codes for CASRTSGIGVSTGELFF.

Regarding this clonotype: A much larger clone lies one base from this, so it may be a read error. The chain combines TRBV2 with TRBJ2-5, with D tentatively TRBD2 (5 bases). This CDR3 is 18 amino acids long. Per germline, CDR1 SNHLY and CDR2 FYNNEI. Trimming cost V 6 bases and J 3 bases, with 26 bases left between them. CDR3 bases: TGTGCCAGCAGCTTAGGCCCCTTCGGCCTAGTGGGAGAAGAGACCCAGTACTTC. Protein sequence: CASSLGPFGLVGEETQYF.

The rearrangement uses TRBV2 and TRBJ2-5; D gene ambiguous. The germline V and J ends were trimmed by 6 bases and 5 bases, with 16 bases remaining between them. The germline gives CDR1 SNHLY, CDR2 FYNNEI. The CDR3 runs to 14 residues. Here the CDR3 DNA reads TGTGCCAGCAGCCAAATCACTCAGGCGGAGACCCAGTACTTC. Translated: CASSQITQAETQYF.

Details on this clonotype: A much more abundant neighbour one base away suggests this may be a read error. The gene calls are TRBV20-1 and TRBJ2-7; tentative D call: TRBD1 (6 bases). The CDR3 spans 15 residues. Trimming removed 2 bases at V and 2 bases at J, with 16 bases between. Germline CDR1 is DFQATT and CDR2 is SNEGSKA (reference sequence). CDR3 protein: CSARNLRTATYEQYF. CDR3 DNA sequence: TGCAGTGCTAGAAATTTAAGGACAGCGACCTACGAGCAGTACTTC.

This clonotype turned up a few times. CDR3 bases: TGTGCCAGCAGCTTCTCCGAGAGGGCCCACGAGCAGTACTTC. Residues: CASSFSERAHEQYF. The J gene is TRBJ2-7, the V gene TRBV5-6; D perhaps matches TRBD2 (5 bases). The germline V gene has CDR1 SGHDT and CDR2 YYEEEE. This CDR3 comprises 14 residues. Trimming removed 2 bases at V and 5 bases at J, with 14 bases between.

This clonotype was recorded only once. The junction shows a germline mismatch at one end, possibly a read error. This sequence joins TRBV7-2 and TRBJ2-5, with D perhaps TRBD1 or TRBD2 (5 bases each). Germline V gene lookup returns CDR1 SGHTA and CDR2 FQGNSA. The CDR3 extends over 16 amino acids. The CDR3 DNA follows: TGTGCCAGCAGCCTAGGGGTAGCGCCGTACCAAGAGGCCCAGTACTTC. This translates into CASSLGVAPYQEAQYF. Full variable domain (missing parts from reference TRBV7-2 and TRBJ2-5): GAGVSQSPSNKVTEKGKDVELRCDPISGHTALYWYRQSLGQGLEFLIYFQGNSAPDKSGLPSDRFSAERTGGSVSTLTIQRTQQEDSAVYLCASSLGVAPYQEAQYFGPGTRLLVL.

The genes are TRBV10-3 and TRBJ2-7; D may be TRBD1 (7 bases). Between the trimmed V and J ends, which lost 10 bases and 0 bases, there was a span of 19 bases. Germline V gives CDR1 ENHRY, CDR2 SYGVKD. The CDR3 consists of 15 residues. CDR3 residues: CATQGGTEYSYEQYF. In nucleotides, the CDR3 is TGTGCCACCCAAGGCGGGACAGAGTACTCCTACGAGCAGTACTTC.

Ten or more counts support this clonotype. The chain combines TRBV20-1 with TRBJ2-7; D perhaps matches TRBD1 (6 bases). CDR3 length equals 11 residues. V was trimmed by 6 bases and J by 3 bases, leaving 9 bases between them. Germline lookup yields CDR1 DFQATT and CDR2 SNEGSKA (reference sequence). The CDR3 region is CSAPDSYEQYF. The CDR3 nucleotides are TGCAGTGCCCCGGACAGCTACGAGCAGTACTTC.

This clonotype has just a few counts. V is TRBV4-3 and J is TRBJ2-6; the match to TRBD2 covers 10 bases. The V and J ends lost 4 bases and 1 base, in that order; junction bases with no gene match: 7. Germline V lookup: CDR1 LGHNA, CDR2 YSLEER. The CDR3 spans 18 residues. The CDR3, as DNA: TGCGCCAGCAGCCTAGGAGCGGGGGGGCTATCTGGGGCCAACGTCCTGACTTTC. It codes for CASSLGAGGLSGANVLTF.

This clonotype was recorded a few times. This chain links TRBV29-1 with TRBJ2-3, with TRBD2 matching over 8 bases. Germline V gene lookup returns CDR1 SQVTM and CDR2 ANQGSEA. This CDR3 spans 16 amino acids. J gave up 0 bases and V 7 bases, and 12 bases lay outside the gene matches. The CDR3 DNA is TGCAGCGCCACGGGGGGGGGGACGCGGAGCACAGATACGCAGTATTTT. Its translation: CSATGGGTRSTDTQYF.

The chain carries TRBV7-9 and TRBJ2-5; no definite D call. Germline CDR1 SEHNR, CDR2 FQNEAQ (reference sequence). The CDR3 totals 14 residues. Trimming took off 5 bases at V and 1 base at J, with 11 bases between the two ends. CDR3 loop: CASSHDTFQETQYF. The CDR3 nucleotides read TGTGCCAGCAGCCATGACACTTTCCAAGAGACCCAGTACTTC.

This chain's CDR3 is CASSPAGGPGETQYF. CDR3 nucleotides: TGTGCCAGCAGCCCGGCTGGGGGGCCGGGCGAGACCCAGTACTTC. The genes are TRBV11-3 and TRBJ2-5, with D perhaps being TRBD1 or TRBD2 (6 bases each). The germline V gene has CDR1 SGHNT and CDR2 YENEEA. The CDR3 spans 15 residues. V dropped 5 bases and J dropped 5 bases, with 18 bases sitting between them.

This clonotype was seen many times. This rearrangement joins TRBV10-3 to TRBJ2-7; D perhaps matches TRBD1 (6 bases). There are 13 residues in the CDR3. The V end was cut by 8 bases, the J end by 3 bases, with 14 bases between. The V gene's germline CDR1 is ENHRY and CDR2 SYGVKD. CDR3: CAISRGGGYEQYF. CDR3 in DNA: TGTGCCATCTCCAGGGGCGGAGGCTACGAGCAGTACTTC.

The rearrangement links TRBV20-1 to TRBJ1-5; D uncertain. V was clipped by 6 bases and J by 0 bases, with 15 bases between them. The length of the CDR3 is 15 residues. CDR1 and CDR2 from the germline V gene are DFQATT and SNEGSKA (reference sequence). CDR3 nucleotide sequence: TGCAGTGCCCGCAAGATTAGCGATAGCAATCAGCCCCAGCATTTT. Translation gives CSARKISDSNQPQHF.

The gene calls are TRBV7-3 and TRBJ2-5; TRBD2 agrees at 9 bases. Germline lookup yields CDR1 SGHTA and CDR2 FQGTGA. This CDR3 has 15 amino acids. V shed 1 base, J shed 11 bases, and the junction held 11 bases outside the gene matches. The CDR3 spells CASSLRGLATDTQYF. In DNA, the CDR3 is TGTGCCAGCAGCTTAAGGGGACTAGCCACAGATACGCAGTACTTC.

This clonotype was found many times. This sequence joins TRBV14 and TRBJ1-6; D remains ambiguous. The V gene lost 2 bases and the J gene lost 8 bases, with 10 bases spanning the gap. The germline V gene has CDR1 SGHDN and CDR2 FVKESK. The CDR3 runs to 14 residues. The CDR3 protein is CASSQLTGYSPLHF. The CDR3 bases are TGTGCCAGCAGCCAACTGACTGGGTATTCACCCCTCCACTTT.

Worth noting for this clonotype: This may be a read error, as it is one base from a much larger clone. In this CDR3 the conserved last residue, phenylalanine or tryptophan, is missing, so a read error is likely. The chain carries TRBV4-1 and TRBJ2-7; D perhaps matches TRBD1 (5 bases). The V end was cut by 4 bases, the J end by 5 bases, with 15 bases between. Germline loops: CDR1 MGHRA, CDR2 YSYEKL. The CDR3 runs 14 residues. CDR3 sequence reads: CASSRGVTSDEQYL. The CDR3 nucleotides are TGCGCCAGCAGCCGGGGCGTTACGTCCGACGAGCAGTACCTC.

This clonotype was detected many times. The V call is TRBV6-2 or TRBV6-3, the J call TRBJ2-6; tentatively, D is TRBD1 (5 bases). CDR3 size: 15 residues. V lost 3 bases to trimming and J lost 2 bases, with 8 bases between them. CDR1 and CDR2 from the germline V gene are MNHEY and SVGEGT. CDR3 loop: CASSYRGTGANVLTF. CDR3 sequence (DNA): TGTGCCAGCAGTTATAGGGGAACTGGGGCCAACGTCCTGACTTTC.

The chain joins TRBV20-1 to TRBJ2-2; D may be TRBD1 (5 bases). CDR3 length: 13 amino acids. V lost 3 bases to trimming and J lost 4 bases, with 9 bases between them. The germline gives CDR1 DFQATT, CDR2 SNEGSKA (reference sequence). The CDR3 bases are TGCAGTGCTAGGGCAGGGTCCACCGGGGAGCTGTTTTTT. The encoded protein is CSARAGSTGELFF.

In this sample, this clonotype turned up a few times. The chain combines TRBV4-1 with TRBJ1-4; D is unclear. V shed 0 bases and J shed 0 bases, with 14 bases lying between them. CDR1 and CDR2 (germline): MGHRA, YSYEKL. The CDR3 length is 18 residues. CDR3 protein: CASSQDPVRWSTNEKLFF. CDR3 DNA sequence: TGCGCCAGCAGCCAAGACCCAGTCCGCTGGTCAACTAATGAAAAACTGTTTTTT.

This clonotype was seen a single time. The J gene is TRBJ1-2, the V gene TRBV25-1; D is ambiguous. CDR1 and CDR2 (germline): MGHDK, SYGVNS. The V gene lost 4 bases and the J gene lost 8 bases, with 11 bases spanning the gap. The CDR3 has 12 amino acids. CDR3 bases: TGTGCCAGCAGTGCGGTTGGCCAGGGCTACACCTTC. Protein product: CASSAVGQGYTF.

This clonotype was observed once. The V gene is TRBV5-4, the J gene TRBJ1-1, with TRBD1 as a possible D gene (5 bases). The CDR3 contains 16 residues. Germline-derived CDR1 and CDR2 are SGHNT and YYREEE (reference sequence). The germline V and J ends were trimmed by 5 bases and 0 bases, with 17 bases remaining between them. CDR3 residues: CASSPGLSRLNTEAFF. CDR3 bases: TGTGCCAGCAGTCCGGGACTTAGTCGATTGAACACTGAAGCTTTCTTT.